The present TCR beta chain was sequenced within a study of blood T cell repertoires in COVID-19. Study as a whole: Nucleic acid was either cDNA or gDNA, and it came from T cells, B-cell-depleted T cells, or PBMCs.

Clones were read by immunoSEQ multiplex PCR, and TCRdb kept only the in-frame ones, dropping some. The sample has about 68,000 clones, roughly nine tenths seen once. The CDR3 is 12 amino acids. With 7 bases removed from V and 5 bases from J, the gap between germline ends came to 9 bases. Germline V gives CDR1 LNHDA, CDR2 SQIVND (reference sequence). The chain is built from TRBV19 and TRBJ1-5; TRBD1 is a possible D gene (6 bases). The TCR originated in a man between 50 and 59 years old with active COVID-19. Sequencing input: peripheral blood. The CDR3 nucleotides read TGTGCCAGTAACAGGGCTCATCAGCCCCAGCATTTT. Translated, it gives CASNRAHQPQHF.